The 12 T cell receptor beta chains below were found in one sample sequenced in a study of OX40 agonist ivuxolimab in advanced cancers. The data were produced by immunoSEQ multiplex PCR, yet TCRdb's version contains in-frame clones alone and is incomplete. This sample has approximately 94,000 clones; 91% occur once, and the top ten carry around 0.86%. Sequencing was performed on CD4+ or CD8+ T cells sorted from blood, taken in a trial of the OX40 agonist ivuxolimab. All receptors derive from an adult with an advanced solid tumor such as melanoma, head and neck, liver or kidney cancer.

CDR3 in DNA: TGTGCCAGCAGCCCCAGTCTAGCGGGAAAAGAGACCCAGTACTTC. This sequence encodes CASSPSLAGKETQYF. The chain has TRBV7-2 and TRBJ2-5; TRBD2 matches at 9 bases. CDR1 and CDR2 (germline): SGHTA, FQGNSA. This CDR3 has 15 residues. V was clipped by 5 bases and J by 3 bases; unmatched bases: 7.

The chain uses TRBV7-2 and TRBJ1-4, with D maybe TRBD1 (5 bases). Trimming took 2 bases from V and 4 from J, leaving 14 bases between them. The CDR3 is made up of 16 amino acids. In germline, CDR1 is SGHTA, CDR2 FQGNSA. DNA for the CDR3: TGTGCCAGCAGCTTAATTAATTGGGGGGATAATGAAAAACTGTTTTTT. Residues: CASSLINWGDNEKLFF.

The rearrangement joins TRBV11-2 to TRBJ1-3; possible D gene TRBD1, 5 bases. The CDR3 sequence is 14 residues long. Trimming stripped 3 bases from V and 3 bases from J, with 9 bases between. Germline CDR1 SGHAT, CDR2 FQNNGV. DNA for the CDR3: TGTGCCAGCAGCTTCGGGGGGGATGGAAACACCATATATTTT. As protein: CASSFGGDGNTIYF.

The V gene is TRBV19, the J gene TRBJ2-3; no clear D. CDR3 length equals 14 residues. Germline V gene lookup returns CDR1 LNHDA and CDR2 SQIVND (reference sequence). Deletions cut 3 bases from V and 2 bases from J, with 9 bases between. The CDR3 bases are TGTGCCAGTAGTATCACCCGCGACACAGATACGCAGTATTTT. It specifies CASSITRDTDTQYF.

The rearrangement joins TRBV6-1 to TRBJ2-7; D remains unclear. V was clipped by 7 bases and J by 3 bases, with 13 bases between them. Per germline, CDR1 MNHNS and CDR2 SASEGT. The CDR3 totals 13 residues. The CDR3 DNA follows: TGTGCCAGCATTCCAGACGGACGCTACGAGCAGTACTTC. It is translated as CASIPDGRYEQYF.

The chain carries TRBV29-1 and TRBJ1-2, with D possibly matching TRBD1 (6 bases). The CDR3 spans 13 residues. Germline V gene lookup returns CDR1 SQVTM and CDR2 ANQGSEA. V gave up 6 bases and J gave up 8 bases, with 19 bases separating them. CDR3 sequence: CSVVEAGDGGYTF. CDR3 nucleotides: TGCAGCGTCGTAGAGGCAGGGGACGGCGGCTACACCTTC.

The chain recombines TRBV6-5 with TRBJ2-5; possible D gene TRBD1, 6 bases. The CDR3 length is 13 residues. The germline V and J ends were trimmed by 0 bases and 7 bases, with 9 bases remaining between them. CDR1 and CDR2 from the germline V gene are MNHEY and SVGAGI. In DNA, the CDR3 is TGTGCCAGCAGTTACTCGTTACAGGGGACCCAGTACTTC. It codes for CASSYSLQGTQYF.

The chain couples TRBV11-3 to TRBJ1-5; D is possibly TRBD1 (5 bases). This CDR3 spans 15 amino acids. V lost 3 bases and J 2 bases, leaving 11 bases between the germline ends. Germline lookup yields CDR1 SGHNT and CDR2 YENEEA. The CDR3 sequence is CASSFLGAGNQPQHF. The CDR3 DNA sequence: TGTGCCAGCAGCTTTTTAGGGGCTGGCAATCAGCCCCAGCATTTT.

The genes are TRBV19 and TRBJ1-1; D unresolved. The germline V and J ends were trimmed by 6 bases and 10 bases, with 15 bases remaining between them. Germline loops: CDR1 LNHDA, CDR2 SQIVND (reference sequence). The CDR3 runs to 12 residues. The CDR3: CASSPTSGGAFF. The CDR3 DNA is TGTGCCAGTAGCCCGACTTCCGGCGGAGCTTTCTTT.

CDR3 sequence (DNA): TGTGCCAGCAGTTCTGGGGACGGAGGAGATCAGCCCCAGCATTTT. Encoded protein: CASSSGDGGDQPQHF. This chain joins TRBV5-6 and TRBJ1-5, with D perhaps matching TRBD1 (5 bases). V was clipped by 5 bases and J by 5 bases, with 17 bases between them. The CDR3 contains 15 residues. The germline gives CDR1 SGHDT, CDR2 YYEEEE.

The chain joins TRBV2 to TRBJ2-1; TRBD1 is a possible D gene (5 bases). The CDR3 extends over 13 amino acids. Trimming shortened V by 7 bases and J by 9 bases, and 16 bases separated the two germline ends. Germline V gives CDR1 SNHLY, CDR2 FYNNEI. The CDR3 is CASTPGPRGEQFF. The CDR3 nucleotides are TGTGCCAGCACTCCGGGCCCTAGGGGTGAGCAGTTCTTC.

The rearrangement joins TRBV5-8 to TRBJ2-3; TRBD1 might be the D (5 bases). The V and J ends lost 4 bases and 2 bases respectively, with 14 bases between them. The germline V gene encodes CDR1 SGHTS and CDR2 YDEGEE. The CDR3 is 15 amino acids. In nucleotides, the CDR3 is TGTGCCAGCAGCCCCTTTAGACAGAACACAGATACGCAGTATTTT. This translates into CASSPFRQNTDTQYF.